A selection of T cell receptor beta chains follows, all from one sample in a study of PD-L1 blockade in urothelial cancer. Repertoires were generated with immunoSEQ multiplex PCR, while TCRdb's copy carries only in-frame clones and drops some. The sample carries about 70,000 clones, around 90% recorded once. The source material was PBMCs, sampled around atezolizumab (anti-PD-L1) treatment. These receptor sequences come from a man aged 65 to 79 with urothelial cancer. Each CDR3 is given with its conserved first and last residue. A D gene is named only where the DNA matches it firmly. Clone size, where shown, is once, few, many, or a class for clones that have expanded.

TGTGCCAGCAGCCCGGGACTAGCGGGAGGTCCCTACAATGAGCAGTTCTTC CASSPGLAGGPYNEQFF TRBD2 TRBJ2-1 TRBV5-6 NA
TGTGCCAGCAGTTTTTCATCGGTAGCCCAAGAGACCCAGTACTTC CASSFSSVAQETQYF NA TRBJ2-5 TRBV28 once
TGTGCCAGCAGTTACCTTTCGCGAGGGTGGGGCGAGCAGTACTTC CASSYLSRGWGEQYF NA TRBJ2-7 TRBV6-5 NA
TGCGCCAGCAGTAGAGGGACTAGCGGGAGGGAGCAGTACTTC CASSRGTSGREQYF TRBD2 TRBJ2-7 TRBV10-1 NA
TGTGCCACCAGCGTCGCCGGTCGATCCTCAGATACGCAGTATTTT CATSVAGRSSDTQYF NA TRBJ2-3 TRBV15 NA
TGCGCCAGCAGCCAGGAACAGGGGCGCGGTAATGAAAAACTGTTTTTT CASSQEQGRGNEKLFF TRBD1 TRBJ1-4 TRBV4-1 NA
TGCGCCAGCAGCCAAGAGCTTCCGGGACTAGCGGGAGAAGGGGAGCAGTACTTC CASSQELPGLAGEGEQYF TRBD2 TRBJ2-7 TRBV4-1 NA
TGTGCCAGCAGCTTAGCCCCACGGGACACAGATACGCAGTATTTT CASSLAPRDTDTQYF NA TRBJ2-3 TRBV11-2 NA
TGTGCCAGCAGCTCCCCGGGACTAGCGGGGAAGTACATTCAGTACTTC CASSSPGLAGKYIQYF TRBD2 TRBJ2-4 TRBV7-7 few
TGTGCCAGCAGCTTAGCAGGAGGAGGGGGACAGATCGAGCAGTACTTC CASSLAGGGGQIEQYF NA TRBJ2-7 TRBV7-9 NA
TGTGCCAGCAGCTCGACAGGCACAGATACGCAGTATTTT CASSSTGTDTQYF NA TRBJ2-3 TRBV9 few
TGTGCCAGCAATCTTCTAGCGGGTGGTATAAGGGAGCAGTACTTC CASNLLAGGIREQYF TRBD2 TRBJ2-7 TRBV2 NA
TGTGCCAGCAGCTTTAAAGCGTCAGGGATTATCTCCTACAATGAGCAGTTCTTC CASSFKASGIISYNEQFF NA TRBJ2-1 TRBV7-2 NA
TGTGCCAGCAGCTTTGGCCCTTGCGGGAGCCGGAACGAGCAGTACTTC CASSFGPCGSRNEQYF TRBD2 TRBJ2-7 TRBV7-3 NA
TGTGCCAGCAGTCGGATTCCGGGACTAGCGGGAGGCAAGAGCTCCTACGAGCAGTACTTC CASSRIPGLAGGKSSYEQYF TRBD2 TRBJ2-7 TRBV27 NA
TGTGCCAGCAGTGGTACTAGCGGACAAGAGACCCAGTACTTC CASSGTSGQETQYF TRBD2 TRBJ2-5 TRBV6-1 NA
TGTGCCAGCAGTGTGACAACCGTCTCTGGAAACACCATATATTTT CASSVTTVSGNTIYF NA TRBJ1-3 TRBV6-5 NA
TGTGCCAGCAGCTTAGCGCTGGCGACTAGCGGGGGTTTTCGAGAGACCCAGTACTTC CASSLALATSGGFRETQYF TRBD2 TRBJ2-5 TRBV7-2 NA
TGTGCCAGCAGCTTGGCGTCGGGGTCAAGACCTTCTAGCAATCAGCCCCAGCATTTT CASSLASGSRPSSNQPQHF NA TRBJ1-5 TRBV5-8 NA
TGTGCCAGCAGTTACGTTAGGGGGCGCAATCCCGGGGAGCTGTTTTTT CASSYVRGRNPGELFF TRBD1 TRBJ2-2 TRBV6-5 NA
TGTGCCAGTAACGGAGGGGGCATTAGTCAGCCCCAGCATTTT CASNGGGISQPQHF TRBD1 TRBJ1-5 TRBV19 once
TGTGCCAGCAGTTGGGAGAATGAGCAGTTCTTC CASSWENEQFF NA TRBJ2-1 TRBV6-6 NA
TGCACCAGCAGCCGGAACCCAGACGGGGAAGCCAAAAACATTCAGTACTTC CTSSRNPDGEAKNIQYF NA TRBJ2-4 TRBV1 few
TGCGCCAGCAGCTTTGGACTAGCGGGAGAAGAGACCCAGTACTTC CASSFGLAGEETQYF TRBD2 TRBJ2-5 TRBV5-1 once
TGTGCCAGCCAACTAGGGAGCTCCTACGAGCAGTACTTC CASQLGSSYEQYF NA TRBJ2-7 TRBV28 NA
TGCAGCGTTGAAGTATTGGGCAGGATTCAGTACTTC CSVEVLGRIQYF NA TRBJ2-4 TRBV29-1 NA
TGTGCCAGCAGCTTCGGACAGGCAGATGGCTACACCTTC CASSFGQADGYTF TRBD1 TRBJ1-2 TRBV5-5 NA